Each of the 20 T cell receptor beta chains below was sequenced from the same sample in a study of T-cell reconstitution after alpha-beta-depleted transplantation in children. TCRbeta library construction was performed incorporating unique molecular identifiers. TCRdb analysed the PCR reads with MiXCR anew, one entry per CDR3 protein. Of 600,000 to 800,000 distinct CDR3 sequences in the sample, over 10% are singletons; the top ten hold 0.79%. The starting material was PBMCs, obtained before TCRalphabeta/CD19-depleted stem cell transplant. These receptors were collected from a girl aged 2-15 years with congenital amegakaryocytic thrombocytopenia, due to receive a stem cell transplant.

This clonotype came up many times. CDR3: CASSLVLAGPSYEQYF. In DNA form, the CDR3 reads TGTGCCAGCAGCTTAGTACTAGCGGGACCCTCCTACGAGCAGTACTTC. This chain connects TRBV11-2 to TRBJ2-7; 10 bases fit TRBD2. The CDR3 spans 16 residues. Germline V gene sequence: CDR1 SGHAT, CDR2 FQNNGV. After removal of 1 base from V and 0 bases from J, the junction contained 3 bases not matched to a gene. Supplemented by reference TRBV11-2 and TRBJ2-7, the full variable domain reads EAGVAQSPRYKIIEKRQSVAFWCNPISGHATLYWYQQILGQGPKLLIQFQNNGVVDDSQLPKDRFSAERLKGVDSTLKIQPAKLEDSAVYLCASSLVLAGPSYEQYFGPGTRLTVT.

This clonotype has more than one count but fewer than ten. This chain connects TRBV20-1 to TRBJ2-2, with TRBD2 identical over 9 bases. V lost 5 bases, J lost 5 bases, and 6 bases stayed unmatched. This CDR3 is 14 amino acids long. Germline loops: CDR1 DFQATT, CDR2 SNEGSKA (reference sequence). The CDR3 sequence is CSALGREGTGELFF. CDR3 sequence (DNA): TGCAGTGCTCTGGGGCGGGAGGGAACCGGGGAGCTGTTTTTT.

This clonotype was seen many times. The chain couples TRBV12-3 or TRBV12-4 to TRBJ1-2, with D maybe TRBD1 (5 bases). The V and J ends lost 3 bases and 4 bases respectively, with 9 bases between them. The CDR3 totals 13 residues. CDR3 coding DNA: TGTGCCAGCAGTTTTCGGGGGGTCTATGGCTACACCTTC. Its translation is CASSFRGVYGYTF.

The chain employs TRBV18 and TRBJ2-7; D possibly corresponds to TRBD1 (5 bases). Germline assignment: CDR1 KGHSH and CDR2 LQKENI. V lost 2 bases to trimming and J lost 5 bases, with 7 bases between them. This CDR3 contains 12 residues. DNA for the CDR3: TGTGCCAGCTCACCAGGGGCCCACGAGCAGTACTTC. As protein: CASSPGAHEQYF.

This clonotype was seen a few times. The chain has TRBV29-1 and TRBJ2-5; D possibly matches TRBD1 or TRBD2 (5 bases each). The CDR3 extends over 18 amino acids. Germline CDR1 is SQVTM and CDR2 is ANQGSEA. V lost 2 bases to trimming and J lost 0 bases, with 22 bases between them. CDR3 region: CSVENPYGRDGDQETQYF. The CDR3 DNA reads TGCAGCGTTGAAAACCCGTACGGCCGGGACGGAGACCAAGAGACCCAGTACTTC. The variable domain in full, completed from reference TRBV29-1 and TRBJ2-5, reads SAVISQKPSRDICQRGTSLTIQCQVDSQVTMMFWYRQQPGQSLTLIATANQGSEATYESGFVIDKFPISRPNLTFSTLTVSNMSPEDSSIYLCSVENPYGRDGDQETQYFGPGTRLLVL.

This clonotype showed up many times. V and J are TRBV20-1 and TRBJ2-5; no clear D gene. This CDR3 has 13 residues. Germline V gene lookup returns CDR1 DFQATT and CDR2 SNEGSKA (reference sequence). Trimming removed 2 bases from V and 2 bases from J, with 9 bases in between. CDR3 nucleotide sequence: TGCAGTGCTAGACGTACTAAACAAGAGACCCAGTACTTC. Translating gives CSARRTKQETQYF.

This chain uses TRBV7-9 with TRBJ2-1; 7 bases are shared with TRBD2. V gave up 3 bases and J gave up 5 bases; unmatched junction bases: 4. Germline V gene lookup returns CDR1 SEHNR and CDR2 FQNEAQ (reference sequence). The CDR3 length is 14 residues. DNA of the CDR3: TGTGCCAGCAGCTTCGAGCGGGAAAACAATGAGCAGTTCTTC. This translates into CASSFERENNEQFF.

This clonotype was seen ten or more times. This chain joins TRBV5-1 and TRBJ2-2; 11 nucleotides match TRBD1. Per the germline V gene, CDR1 is SGHRS and CDR2 is YFSETQ. The CDR3 sequence is 14 residues long. V lost 7 bases and J lost 6; bases outside the gene matches: 5. This chain's CDR3 is CASSGQGASGELFF. DNA of the CDR3: TGCGCCAGCTCCGGACAGGGGGCGTCCGGGGAGCTGTTTTTT. Looking up the rest from reference TRBV5-1 and TRBJ2-2 gives the full variable domain: KAGVTQTPRYLIKTRGQQVTLSCSPISGHRSVSWYQQTPGQGLQFLFEYFSETQRNKGNFPGRFSGRQFSNSRSEMNVSTLELGDSALYLCASSGQGASGELFFGEGSRLTVL.

This clonotype came up many times. Here the CDR3 reads CACGLANTGELFF. DNA for the CDR3: TGTGCCTGCGGACTAGCTAACACCGGGGAGCTGTTTTTT. The rearrangement links TRBV30 to TRBJ2-2, with 8 nucleotides matching TRBD2. The CDR3 has 13 residues. With 6 bases clipped from V and 2 bases from J, the junction kept 2 bases outside the gene matches. Germline values: CDR1 GTSNPN, CDR2 SVGIG (reference sequence).

This clonotype was seen a few times. The V gene is TRBV10-3, the J gene TRBJ1-3; D uncertain. The germline CDR1 and CDR2 sequences are ENHRY and SYGVKD. Deletions cut 7 bases from V and 0 bases from J, with 13 bases between. This CDR3 spans 15 amino acids. The CDR3 coding sequence is TGTGCCATCAACAGCGCAGAACTCTCTGGAAACACCATATATTTT. Encoded protein: CAINSAELSGNTIYF.

This clonotype was recorded at least ten times. This sequence joins TRBV20-1 and TRBJ1-2; 7 nucleotides align to TRBD1. Per germline, CDR1 DFQATT and CDR2 SNEGSKA (reference sequence). V shed 3 bases and J 0 bases; nucleotides not matched to a gene: 1. This CDR3 has 13 amino acids. CDR3 sequence reads: CSASTGANYGYTF. Written as DNA, the CDR3 is TGCAGTGCTAGTACAGGGGCTAACTATGGCTACACCTTC.

This clonotype was seen repeatedly, ten times or more. The chain uses TRBV12-3 or TRBV12-4 and TRBJ2-1; 9 bases match TRBD2. This CDR3 is 15 amino acids long. Trimming took 6 bases from V and 5 from J; bases not matched to a gene: 8. The CDR3: CASRLPSGAHNEQFF. The CDR3 DNA follows: TGTGCCAGCAGACTCCCTAGCGGGGCCCACAATGAGCAGTTCTTC.

In this sample, this clonotype turned up many times. This chain uses TRBV12-3 or TRBV12-4 with TRBJ1-1; D is ambiguous. The CDR3 has 11 residues. Trimming pared 3 bases from V and 8 bases from J, leaving 7 bases between. The CDR3 DNA reads TGTGCCAGCAGTTTTGGCCCCGAAGCTTTCTTT. The encoded protein is CASSFGPEAFF.

Many counts were recorded for this clonotype. The CDR3 region is CSAIKGTTIYNEQFF. The CDR3 nucleotides read TGCAGTGCTATAAAAGGGACTACCATCTACAATGAGCAGTTCTTC. This chain uses TRBV20-1 with TRBJ2-1; TRBD2 matches 7 bases. CDR3 length: 15 residues. J was trimmed by 3 bases and V by 4 bases; bases with no gene match: 9. Per germline, CDR1 DFQATT and CDR2 SNEGSKA (reference sequence).

This clonotype came up many times. The genes are TRBV12-3 or TRBV12-4 and TRBJ1-1; D perhaps matches TRBD1 (5 bases). V lost 6 bases and J 1 base, leaving 9 bases between the germline ends. The CDR3 extends over 13 amino acids. The DNA for the CDR3 is TGTGCCAGCAGGTCCGGGGCGAACACTGAAGCTTTCTTT. Amino acids: CASRSGANTEAFF.

V gene TRBV29-1 combines with J gene TRBJ2-1; no definite D call. The ends were cut back, 5 bases at V and 0 bases at J, with 8 bases in the middle. The germline V gene has CDR1 SQVTM and CDR2 ANQGSEA. The CDR3 length is 13 residues. CDR3 in DNA: TGCAGCGTTTTGACGGTCTCCTACAATGAGCAGTTCTTC. This translates into CSVLTVSYNEQFF.

V and J are TRBV29-1 and TRBJ1-1; possible D gene TRBD1, 6 bases. V lost 4 bases and J 5 bases, leaving 14 bases between the germline ends. The V gene's germline CDR1 is SQVTM and CDR2 ANQGSEA. The CDR3 loop spans 13 amino acids. CDR3 sequence reads: CSVAVRGGTEAFF. The CDR3 region has the DNA TGCAGCGTTGCGGTCAGGGGAGGGACTGAAGCTTTCTTT.

This clonotype was recorded a few times. This rearrangement joins TRBV7-9 to TRBJ2-1; D is uncertain. The CDR3 runs to 13 residues. V lost 2 bases and J 12 bases, leaving 14 bases between the germline ends. Germline values: CDR1 SEHNR, CDR2 FQNEAQ (reference sequence). The CDR3 is CASSLPLTMGQFF. The CDR3, as DNA: TGTGCCAGCAGCTTACCCCTAACAATGGGGCAGTTCTTC.

This clonotype was seen at least ten times. The CDR3 sequence is CSARGQGVGSSYNEQFF. CDR3 coding DNA: TGCAGTGCTAGAGGACAGGGGGTTGGGAGCTCCTACAATGAGCAGTTCTTC. This chain links TRBV20-1 with TRBJ2-1, with 9 positions matching TRBD1. Trimming took 1 base from V and 0 from J; bases not matched to a gene: 7. The germline V gene encodes CDR1 DFQATT and CDR2 SNEGSKA (reference sequence). The CDR3 runs to 17 residues.

At least ten counts were recorded for this clonotype. V is TRBV12-3 or TRBV12-4 and J is TRBJ2-7; 12 positions agree with TRBD2. V was pared by 5 bases and J by 3 bases, with 2 bases of the junction left unmatched. The CDR3 is 14 residues long. The CDR3 nucleotides are TGTGCCAGCAGTCGACTAGCGGGAGTCTACGAGCAGTACTTC. As protein: CASSRLAGVYEQYF.